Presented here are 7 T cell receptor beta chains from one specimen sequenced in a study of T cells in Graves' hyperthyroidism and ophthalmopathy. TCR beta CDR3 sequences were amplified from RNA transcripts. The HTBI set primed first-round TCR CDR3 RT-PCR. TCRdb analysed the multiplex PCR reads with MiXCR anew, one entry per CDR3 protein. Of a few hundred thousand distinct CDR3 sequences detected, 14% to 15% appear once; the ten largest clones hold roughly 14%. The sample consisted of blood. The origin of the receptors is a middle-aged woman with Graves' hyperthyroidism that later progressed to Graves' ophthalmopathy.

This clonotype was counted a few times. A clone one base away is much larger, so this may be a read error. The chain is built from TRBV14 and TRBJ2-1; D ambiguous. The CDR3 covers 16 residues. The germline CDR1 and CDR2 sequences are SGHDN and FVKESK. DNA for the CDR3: TGTGCCAGCAGCCAAGATCAACGTTTCAACTACAATGAGCGGTTCTTC. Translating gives CASSQDQRFNYNERFF. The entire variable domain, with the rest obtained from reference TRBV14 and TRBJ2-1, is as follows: EAGVTQFPSHSVIEKGQTVTLRCDPISGHDNLYWYRRVMGKEIKFLLHFVKESKQDESGMPNNRFLAERTGGTYSTLKVQPAELEDSGVYFCASSQDQRFNYNERFFGPGTRLTVL.

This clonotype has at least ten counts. CDR3 loop: CASSSHQGWKETQYF. The CDR3 DNA reads TGTGCCAGCAGTTCACACCAGGGGTGGAAAGAGACCCAGTACTTC. The V and J genes are TRBV28 and TRBJ2-5, with TRBD1 as a possible D gene (6 bases). Germline-derived CDR1 and CDR2 are MDHEN and SYDVKM. The CDR3 is 15 residues long. V lost 4 bases and J lost 3, with 15 bases in between.

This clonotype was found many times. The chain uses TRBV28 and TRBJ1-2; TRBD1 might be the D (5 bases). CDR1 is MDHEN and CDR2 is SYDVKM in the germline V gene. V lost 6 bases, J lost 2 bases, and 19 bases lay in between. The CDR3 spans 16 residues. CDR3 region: CASSSRGGGGNYGYTF. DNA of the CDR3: TGTGCCAGCAGCTCCCGGGGTGGGGGGGGGAACTATGGCTACACCTTC.

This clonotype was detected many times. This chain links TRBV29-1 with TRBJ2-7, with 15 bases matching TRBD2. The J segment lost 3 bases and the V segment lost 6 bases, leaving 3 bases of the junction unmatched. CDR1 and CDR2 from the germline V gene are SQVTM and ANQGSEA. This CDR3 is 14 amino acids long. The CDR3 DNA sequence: TGCAGCGTAGGGACTAGCGGGAGGATCTACGAGCAGTACTTC. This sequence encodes CSVGTSGRIYEQYF.

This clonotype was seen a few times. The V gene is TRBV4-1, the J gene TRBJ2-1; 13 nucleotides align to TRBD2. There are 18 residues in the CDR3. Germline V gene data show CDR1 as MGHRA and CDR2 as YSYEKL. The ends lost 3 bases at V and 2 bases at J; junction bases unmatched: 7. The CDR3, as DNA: TGCGCCAGCAGCCAGTCCCCGGGACTAGCGGGAACCTACAATGAGCAGTTCTTC. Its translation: CASSQSPGLAGTYNEQFF.

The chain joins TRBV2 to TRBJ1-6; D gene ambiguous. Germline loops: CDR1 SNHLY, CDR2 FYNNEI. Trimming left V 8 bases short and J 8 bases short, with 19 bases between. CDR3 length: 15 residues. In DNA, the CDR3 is TGTGCCAGCGCGACTGGGCCCGGATGGGATTCACCCCTCCACTTT. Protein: CASATGPGWDSPLHF. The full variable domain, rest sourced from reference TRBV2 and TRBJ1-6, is EPEVTQTPSHQVTQMGQEVILRCVPISNHLYFYWYRQILGQKVEFLVSFYNNEISEKSEIFDDQFSVERPDGSNFTLKIRSTKLEDSAMYFCASATGPGWDSPLHFGNGTRLTVT.

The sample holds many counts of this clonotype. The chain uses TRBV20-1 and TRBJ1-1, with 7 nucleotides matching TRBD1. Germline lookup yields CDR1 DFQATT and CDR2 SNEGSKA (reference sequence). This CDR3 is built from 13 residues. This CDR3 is CSVGQTMNTEAFF. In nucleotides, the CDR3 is TGCAGCGTGGGACAGACAATGAACACTGAAGCTTTCTTT.